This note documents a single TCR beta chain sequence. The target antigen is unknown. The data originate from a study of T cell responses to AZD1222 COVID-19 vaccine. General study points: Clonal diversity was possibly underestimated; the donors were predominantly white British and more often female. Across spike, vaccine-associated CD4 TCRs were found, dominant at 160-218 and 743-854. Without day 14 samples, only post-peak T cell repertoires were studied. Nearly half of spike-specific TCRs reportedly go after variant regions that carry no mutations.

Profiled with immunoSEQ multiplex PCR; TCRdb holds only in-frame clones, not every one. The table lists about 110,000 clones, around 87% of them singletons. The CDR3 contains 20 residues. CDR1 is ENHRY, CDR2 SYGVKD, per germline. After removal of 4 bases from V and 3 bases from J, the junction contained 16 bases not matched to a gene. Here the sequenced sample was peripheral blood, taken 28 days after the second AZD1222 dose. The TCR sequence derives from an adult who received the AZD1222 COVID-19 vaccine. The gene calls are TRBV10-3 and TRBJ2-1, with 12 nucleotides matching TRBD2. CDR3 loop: CAISATSGSEGTHLYNEQFF. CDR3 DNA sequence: TGTGCCATCAGTGCGACTAGCGGGAGCGAGGGGACCCACCTCTACAATGAGCAGTTCTTC.